One T cell receptor (beta chain) is described in this entry. Other DNA sequences in the same sample also yield this CDR3. This sample is part of a study of Ad26.COV2.S vaccination and SARS-CoV-2 variants. The CDR3 covers 14 residues. Trimming removed 2 bases at V and 1 base at J, with 9 bases between. Germline lookup yields CDR1 SGHRS and CDR2 YFSETQ. The protocol was immunoSEQ multiplex PCR, while the TCRdb copy is restricted to in-frame clones and leaves out a portion. Among around 340,000 clones listed, 86% were seen once. The treatment is: around 19 received Ad26.COV2.S at low or high dose, single or two shots; a few received placebo; per-sample allocation not given. Specimens were obtained on day 63 following the first vaccine or placebo injection.

This sequence joins TRBV5-1 and TRBJ1-1, with no clear D. The sequence was obtained from a person aged 18-60 years who received the Ad26.COV2.S COVID-19 vaccine or a placebo. The sample in question was peripheral blood, obtained in a trial of Ad26.COV2.S vaccine versus placebo. The CDR3 loop reads CASSFEGGNTEAFF. DNA of the CDR3: TGCGCCAGCAGCTTTGAGGGTGGGAACACTGAAGCTTTCTTT.